What follows are 3 T cell receptor beta chains derived from one specimen sequenced in a study of blood T cell repertoires in COVID-19. Repertoires were generated with immunoSEQ multiplex PCR, while TCRdb's copy carries only in-frame clones and drops some. The table includes 250,000 or so clones, around 90% detected once. The sequencing sample was made of peripheral blood. The receptors come from a woman in her thirties with acute or convalescent COVID-19.

This clone was recorded once. This sequence joins TRBV19 and TRBJ2-7; D is possibly TRBD1 (6 bases). This CDR3 spans 14 amino acids. Deletions cut 5 bases from V and 0 bases from J, with 11 bases between. The germline gives CDR1 LNHDA, CDR2 SQIVND (reference sequence). The CDR3 sequence: CASSSQGNSYEQYF. DNA of the CDR3: TGTGCCAGTAGTTCACAGGGAAACTCCTACGAGCAGTACTTC.

The chain has TRBV14 and TRBJ1-1; D unclear. The CDR3 is 14 amino acids. The V end was cut by 1 base, the J end by 1 base, with 7 bases between. From germline, CDR1 is SGHDN and CDR2 FVKESK. This CDR3 is CASSQAGRNTEAFF. CDR3 sequence (DNA): TGTGCCAGCAGCCAAGCGGGAAGGAACACTGAAGCTTTCTTT.

This CDR3 is CASSRPTGTGELFF. The CDR3 nucleotides are TGCGCCAGCAGCCGACCGACGGGAACCGGGGAGCTGTTTTTT. The chain recombines TRBV5-1 with TRBJ2-2, with D possibly being TRBD2 (5 bases). The CDR3 is made up of 14 amino acids. CDR1 is SGHRS, CDR2 YFSETQ, per germline. V was cut by 4 bases and J by 5 bases, with 12 bases left in between.